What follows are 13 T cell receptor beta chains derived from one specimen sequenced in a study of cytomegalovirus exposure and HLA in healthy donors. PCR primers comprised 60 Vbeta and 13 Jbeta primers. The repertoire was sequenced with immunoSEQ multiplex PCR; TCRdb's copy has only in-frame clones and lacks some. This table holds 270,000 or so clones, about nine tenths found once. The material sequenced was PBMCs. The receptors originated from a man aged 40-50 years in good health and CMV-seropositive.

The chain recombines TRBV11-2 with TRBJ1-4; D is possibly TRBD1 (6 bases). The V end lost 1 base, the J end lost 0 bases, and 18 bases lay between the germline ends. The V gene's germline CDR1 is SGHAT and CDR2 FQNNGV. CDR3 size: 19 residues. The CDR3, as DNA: TGTGCCAGCAGCTTAGGACAGGACCCTCGGACCTCAACTAATGAAAAACTGTTTTTT. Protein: CASSLGQDPRTSTNEKLFF.

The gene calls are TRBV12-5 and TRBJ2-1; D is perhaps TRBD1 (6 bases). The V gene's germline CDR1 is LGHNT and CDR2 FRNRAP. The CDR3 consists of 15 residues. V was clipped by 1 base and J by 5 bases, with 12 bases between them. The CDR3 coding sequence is TGTGCTAGTGGTTTGGGCCAGACAGGAGACAATGAGCAGTTCTTC. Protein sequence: CASGLGQTGDNEQFF.

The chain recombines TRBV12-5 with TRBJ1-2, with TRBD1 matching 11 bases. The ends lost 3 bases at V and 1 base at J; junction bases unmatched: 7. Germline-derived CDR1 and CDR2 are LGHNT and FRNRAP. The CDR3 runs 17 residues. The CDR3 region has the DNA TGTGCTAGTGGTTTTGGACAGGGGGCGAAATTTAACTATGGCTACACCTTC. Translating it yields CASGFGQGAKFNYGYTF. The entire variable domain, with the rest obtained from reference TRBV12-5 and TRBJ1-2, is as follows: DARVTQTPRHKVTEMGQEVTMRCQPILGHNTVFWYRQTMMQGLELLAYFRNRAPLDDSGMPKDRFSAEMPDATLATLKIQPSEPRDSAVYFCASGFGQGAKFNYGYTFGSGTRLTVV.

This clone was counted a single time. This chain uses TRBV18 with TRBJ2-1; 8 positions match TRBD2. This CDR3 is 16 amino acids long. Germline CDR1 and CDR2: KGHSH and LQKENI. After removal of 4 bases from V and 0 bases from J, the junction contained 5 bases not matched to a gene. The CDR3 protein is CASSRAGTSSYNEQFF. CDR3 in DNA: TGTGCCAGCTCACGGGCCGGGACTAGCTCCTACAATGAGCAGTTCTTC. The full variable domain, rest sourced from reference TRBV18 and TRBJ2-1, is NAGVMQNPRHLVRRRGQEARLRCSPMKGHSHVYWYRQLPEEGLKFMVYLQKENIIDESGMPKERFSAEFPKEGPSILRIQQVVRGDSAAYFCASSRAGTSSYNEQFFGPGTRLTVL.

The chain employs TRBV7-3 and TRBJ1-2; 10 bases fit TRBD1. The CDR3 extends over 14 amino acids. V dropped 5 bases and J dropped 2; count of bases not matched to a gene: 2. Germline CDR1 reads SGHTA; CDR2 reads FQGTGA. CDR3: CASSRTGGNYGYTF. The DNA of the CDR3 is TGTGCCAGCAGCCGGACAGGGGGAAACTATGGCTACACCTTC.

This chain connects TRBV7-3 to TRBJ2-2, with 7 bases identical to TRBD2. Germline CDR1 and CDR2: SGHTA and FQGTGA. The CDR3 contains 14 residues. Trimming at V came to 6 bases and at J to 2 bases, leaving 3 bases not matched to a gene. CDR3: CASRRDYNTGELFF. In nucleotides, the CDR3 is TGTGCCAGCAGGCGGGACTACAACACCGGGGAGCTGTTTTTT.

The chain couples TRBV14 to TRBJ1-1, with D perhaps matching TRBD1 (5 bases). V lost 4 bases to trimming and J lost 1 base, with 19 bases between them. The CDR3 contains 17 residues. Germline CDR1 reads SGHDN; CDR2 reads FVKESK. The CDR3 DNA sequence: TGTGCCAGCAGCCTCAGGAGGGACCAGCGGTGGAACACTGAAGCTTTCTTT. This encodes CASSLRRDQRWNTEAFF.

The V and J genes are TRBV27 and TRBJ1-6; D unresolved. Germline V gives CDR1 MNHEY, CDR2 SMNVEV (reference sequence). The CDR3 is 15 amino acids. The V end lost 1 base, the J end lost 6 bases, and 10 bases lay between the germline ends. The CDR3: CASSLFAWSNSPLHF. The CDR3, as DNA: TGTGCCAGCAGTTTATTTGCGTGGAGTAATTCACCCCTCCACTTT.

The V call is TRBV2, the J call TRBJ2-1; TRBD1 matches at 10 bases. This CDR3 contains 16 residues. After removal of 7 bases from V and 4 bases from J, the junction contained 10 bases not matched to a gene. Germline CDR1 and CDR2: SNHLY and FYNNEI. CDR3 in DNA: TGTGCCAGCACCGACCCGGACAGGGGGAGATACAATGAGCAGTTCTTC. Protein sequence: CASTDPDRGRYNEQFF.

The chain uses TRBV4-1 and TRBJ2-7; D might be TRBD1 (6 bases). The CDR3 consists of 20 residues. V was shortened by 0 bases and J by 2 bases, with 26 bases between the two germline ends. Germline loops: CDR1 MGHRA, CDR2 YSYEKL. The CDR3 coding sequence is TGCGCCAGCAGCCAAGATCCCCTGGGGGCTTACATAGGAAAAACCTACGAGCAGTACTTC. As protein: CASSQDPLGAYIGKTYEQYF.

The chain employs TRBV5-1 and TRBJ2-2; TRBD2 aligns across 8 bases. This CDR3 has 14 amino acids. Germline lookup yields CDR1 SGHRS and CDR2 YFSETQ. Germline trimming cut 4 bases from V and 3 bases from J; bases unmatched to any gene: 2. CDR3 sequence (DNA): TGCGCCAGCAGCCAGGGACTAGACACCGGGGAGCTGTTTTTT. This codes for CASSQGLDTGELFF.

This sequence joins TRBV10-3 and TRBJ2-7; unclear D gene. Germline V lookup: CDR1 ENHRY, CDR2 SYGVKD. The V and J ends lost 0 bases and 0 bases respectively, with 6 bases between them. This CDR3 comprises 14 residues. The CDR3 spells CAISESTISYEQYF. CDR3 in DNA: TGTGCCATCAGTGAGTCGACAATCTCCTACGAGCAGTACTTC.

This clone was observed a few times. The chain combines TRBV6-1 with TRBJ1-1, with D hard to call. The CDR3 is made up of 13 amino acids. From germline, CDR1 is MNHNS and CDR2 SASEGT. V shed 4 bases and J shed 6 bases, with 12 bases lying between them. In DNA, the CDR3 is TGTGCCAGCAGTGCGGACTGGATCTCTGAAGCTTTCTTT. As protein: CASSADWISEAFF.